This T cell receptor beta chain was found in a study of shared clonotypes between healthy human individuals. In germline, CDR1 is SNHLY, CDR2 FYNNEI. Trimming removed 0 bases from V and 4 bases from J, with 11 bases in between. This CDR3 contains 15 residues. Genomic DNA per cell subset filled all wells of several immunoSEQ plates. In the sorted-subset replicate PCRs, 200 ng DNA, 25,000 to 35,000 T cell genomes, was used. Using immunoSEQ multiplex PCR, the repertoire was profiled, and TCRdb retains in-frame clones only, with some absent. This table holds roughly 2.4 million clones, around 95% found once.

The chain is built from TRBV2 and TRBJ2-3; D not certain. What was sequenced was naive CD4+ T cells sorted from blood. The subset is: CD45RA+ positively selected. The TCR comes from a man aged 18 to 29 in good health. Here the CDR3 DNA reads TGTGCCAGCAGTGAAGCGGATCAACGGCCAGATACGCAGTATTTT. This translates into CASSEADQRPDTQYF. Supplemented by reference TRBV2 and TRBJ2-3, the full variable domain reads EPEVTQTPSHQVTQMGQEVILRCVPISNHLYFYWYRQILGQKVEFLVSFYNNEISEKSEIFDDQFSVERPDGSNFTLKIRSTKLEDSAMYFCASSEADQRPDTQYFGPGTRLTVL.